Shown below are 7 T cell receptor beta chains from a single sample sequenced in a study of cytomegalovirus exposure and HLA in healthy donors (dated by TCRdb to 2017 to 2019). Library method: the immunoSEQ multiplex PCR assay. TCRdb obtained this table from immuneACCESS and retained in-frame rearrangements with V and J assigned. These tables miss some clones; where compared with another copy, unresolved V genes account for less than half of the shortfall, and the remainder is unexplained. The sample includes about 280,000 clones, with 88% observed a single time. The ten largest clones add up to approximately 0.88% of the sample. Sequencing was carried out using PBMCs. The receptors originated from a woman under 30 in good health and CMV-seronegative.

V is TRBV28 and J is TRBJ2-7; 10 positions match TRBD1. The CDR3 has 14 residues. Trimming at V came to 7 bases and at J to 7 bases, leaving 10 bases not matched to a gene. Germline V gene sequence: CDR1 MDHEN, CDR2 SYDVKM. Here the CDR3 reads CASITGTGAREQYF. The CDR3 nucleotides read TGTGCCAGCATTACCGGGACAGGGGCCCGGGAGCAGTACTTC.

This sequence joins TRBV11-1 and TRBJ2-5, with a weak D call TRBD2 (5 bases). The CDR3 extends over 12 amino acids. The V end was cut by 4 bases, the J end by 5 bases, with 8 bases between. Germline CDR1 and CDR2: SGHAT and FQDESV (reference sequence). CDR3 sequence reads: CASSWRRETQYF. In DNA form, the CDR3 reads TGTGCCAGCAGCTGGAGGAGGGAGACCCAGTACTTC.

The V gene is TRBV28, the J gene TRBJ2-5; D remains ambiguous. The CDR3 covers 12 residues. V was trimmed by 1 base and J by 5 bases, leaving 5 bases between them. The germline V gene has CDR1 MDHEN and CDR2 SYDVKM. The CDR3 is CASSLSRETQYF. The CDR3 nucleotides read TGTGCCAGCAGTTTATCGAGGGAGACCCAGTACTTC. The complete variable domain, with remaining parts taken from reference TRBV28 and TRBJ2-5, reads DVKVTQSSRYLVKRTGEKVFLECVQDMDHENMFWYRQDPGLGLRLIYFSYDVKMKEKGDIPEGYSVSREKKERFSLILESASTNQTSMYLCASSLSRETQYFGPGTRLLVL.

The genes are TRBV27 and TRBJ2-5; maybe TRBD2 (6 bases). The CDR3 contains 14 residues. The V end was cut by 4 bases, the J end by 2 bases, with 11 bases between. The germline V gene encodes CDR1 MNHEY and CDR2 SMNVEV (reference sequence). The CDR3 DNA reads as TGTGCCAGCAGTTCCCGCGGAGGGCAAGAGACCCAGTACTTC. The encoded protein is CASSSRGGQETQYF.

V is TRBV27 and J is TRBJ2-1, with 7 bases fitting TRBD2. Trimming at V came to 0 bases and at J to 6 bases, leaving 11 bases not matched to a gene. This CDR3 is built from 17 residues. Germline assignment: CDR1 MNHEY and CDR2 SMNVEV (reference sequence). CDR3 loop: CASSLSGWLSSGNEQFF. The CDR3 DNA is TGTGCCAGCAGTTTATCAGGTTGGTTGTCTAGCGGCAATGAGCAGTTCTTC.

The V gene is TRBV4-1, the J gene TRBJ2-4; 8 positions match TRBD2. CDR3 length equals 18 residues. V shed 4 bases, J shed 0 bases, and the junction held 11 bases outside the gene matches. CDR1 and CDR2 from the germline V gene are MGHRA and YSYEKL. CDR3 DNA: TGCGCCAGCAGCCCAATAGGGCGGGAGGCCCTAGCCAAAAACATTCAGTACTTC. It codes for CASSPIGREALAKNIQYF.

CDR3 coding DNA: TGTGCCAGCTCACCAAGGGGCCAAGAGACCCAGTACTTC. This translates into CASSPRGQETQYF. The chain links TRBV18 to TRBJ2-5, with D maybe TRBD1 (5 bases). Trimming shortened V by 2 bases and J by 1 base, and 5 bases separated the two germline ends. There are 13 residues in the CDR3. Germline values: CDR1 KGHSH, CDR2 LQKENI. Variable domain in full (rest from reference TRBV18 and TRBJ2-5): NAGVMQNPRHLVRRRGQEARLRCSPMKGHSHVYWYRQLPEEGLKFMVYLQKENIIDESGMPKERFSAEFPKEGPSILRIQQVVRGDSAAYFCASSPRGQETQYFGPGTRLLVL.